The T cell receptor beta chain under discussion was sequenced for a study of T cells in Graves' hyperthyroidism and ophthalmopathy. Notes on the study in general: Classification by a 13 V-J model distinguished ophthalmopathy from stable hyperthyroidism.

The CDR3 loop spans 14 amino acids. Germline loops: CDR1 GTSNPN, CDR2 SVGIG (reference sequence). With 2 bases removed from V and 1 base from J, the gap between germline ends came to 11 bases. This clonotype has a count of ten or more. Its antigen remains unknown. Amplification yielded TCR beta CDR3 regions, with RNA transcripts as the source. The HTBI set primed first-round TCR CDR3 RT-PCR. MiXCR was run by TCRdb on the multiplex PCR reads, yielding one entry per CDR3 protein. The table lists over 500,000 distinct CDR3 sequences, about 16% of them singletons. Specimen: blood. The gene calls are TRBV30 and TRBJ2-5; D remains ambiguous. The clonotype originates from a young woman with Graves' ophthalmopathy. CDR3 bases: TGTGCCTGGAGTCCTTGGGATTTCCAAGAGACCCAGTACTTC. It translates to CAWSPWDFQETQYF.